The 7 T cell receptor beta chains presented below share a single source sample, sequenced in a study of blood T cell repertoires in COVID-19. Assay used: immunoSEQ multiplex PCR; TCRdb lists only in-frame clones, some missing. The sample comprises about 160,000 clones, 80% to 90% of which are singletons, and less than 6.5% rests with the top ten. The sample was peripheral blood. These receptors were collected from a woman in her fifties or sixties with COVID-19, enrolled during active disease.

This clone was detected once. The chain uses TRBV2 and TRBJ1-2, with 7 bases fitting TRBD1. The J segment lost 0 bases and the V segment lost 4 bases, leaving 8 bases of the junction unmatched. Germline-derived CDR1 and CDR2 are SNHLY and FYNNEI. The CDR3 covers 16 residues. CDR3 protein: CASSGQGGAANYGYTF. The CDR3 DNA sequence: TGTGCCAGCAGTGGCCAAGGGGGCGCGGCTAACTATGGCTACACCTTC. The whole variable domain, remainder taken from reference TRBV2 and TRBJ1-2, is EPEVTQTPSHQVTQMGQEVILRCVPISNHLYFYWYRQILGQKVEFLVSFYNNEISEKSEIFDDQFSVERPDGSNFTLKIRSTKLEDSAMYFCASSGQGGAANYGYTFGSGTRLTVV.

The DNA of the CDR3 is TGTGCCAGCAGTTTATGGGACAGGAGGCTCGCTGAAGCTTTCTTT. Its protein product is CASSLWDRRLAEAFF. The gene calls are TRBV27 and TRBJ1-1, with 8 bases matching TRBD1. The CDR3 is 15 amino acids. Unmatched junction bases numbered 7, after V lost 1 base and J lost 6 bases. Germline loops: CDR1 MNHEY, CDR2 SMNVEV (reference sequence).

The CDR3 protein is CAWSVHRQGSYGYTF. CDR3 DNA: TGTGCCTGGAGTGTACACAGACAGGGGAGCTATGGCTACACCTTC. The chain carries TRBV30 and TRBJ1-2; 8 bases match TRBD1. V lost 0 bases to trimming and J lost 4 bases; unmatched junction nucleotides: 7. The CDR3 runs to 15 residues. In germline, CDR1 is GTSNPN, CDR2 SVGIG (reference sequence). Based on the CDR3 plus reference TRBV30 and TRBJ1-2, the full variable domain is SQTIHQWPATLVQPVGSPLSLECTVEGTSNPNLYWYRQAAGRGLQLLFYSVGIGQISSEVPQNLSASRPQDRQFILSSKKLLLSDSGFYLCAWSVHRQGSYGYTFGSGTRLTVV.

The chain's CDR3 is CASSPGLAGFGTGELFF. The CDR3 DNA is TGTGCCAGCAGTCCTGGACTAGCGGGGTTTGGCACCGGGGAGCTGTTTTTT. The V and J genes are TRBV6-6 and TRBJ2-2; 12 nucleotides agree with TRBD2. Germline V gene sequence: CDR1 MNHNY, CDR2 SVGAGI (reference sequence). J was trimmed by 4 bases and V by 5 bases; bases with no gene match: 8. The CDR3 runs 17 residues.

This chain links TRBV2 with TRBJ1-4, with 8 bases aligning to TRBD1. This CDR3 is 15 amino acids long. Germline CDR1 reads SNHLY; CDR2 reads FYNNEI. With 11 bases clipped from V and 0 bases from J, the junction kept 8 bases outside the gene matches. The DNA of the CDR3 is TGTGCCGTGGGACAGGCCGTTGCAACTAATGAAAAACTGTTTTTT. Protein sequence: CAVGQAVATNEKLFF.

V and J are TRBV11-3 and TRBJ1-1; TRBD1 might be the D (5 bases). Germline loops: CDR1 SGHNT, CDR2 YENEEA. This CDR3 is built from 13 residues. Trimming removed 5 bases from V and 3 bases from J, with 10 bases in between. The CDR3 DNA reads TGTGCCAGCAGCATGTGGGGGGACACTGAAGCTTTCTTT. It yields the protein CASSMWGDTEAFF.

The V call is TRBV3-1 (or the pseudogene TRBV3-2), the J call TRBJ2-7, with D possibly matching TRBD2 (5 bases). Germline values: CDR1 LGHDT, CDR2 YNNKEL (reference sequence). Trimming took off 1 base at V and 7 bases at J, with 17 bases between the two ends. The CDR3 totals 15 residues. The CDR3 here is CASSQGGQRNGEQYF. CDR3 nucleotides: TGTGCCAGCAGCCAAGGCGGGCAGCGTAATGGGGAGCAGTACTTC.